This T cell receptor (beta chain) was observed in a study of T-cell memory formation after mild COVID-19. Study-level results: Clones which contracted sat mainly in CM and EM if CD4+, and in EMRA if CD8+.

This clonotype was counted only a few times. Its antigen is as yet unknown. CDR3 length: 18 amino acids. V was pared by 5 bases and J by 7 bases, with 29 bases between. Germline CDR1 is SGHTA and CDR2 is FQGNSA. TCRdb re-called the 5' RACE reads with MiXCR, one entry per CDR3 protein. The data contain 250,000 to 350,000 distinct CDR3 sequences, 15% to 20% of them singletons. This TCR derives from a man between 18 and 35 years old who had mild COVID-19 (a few samples of this study predate the infection). Cell type and time point are not known. Sequencing was done on a sample of PBMCs or a T cell subset sorted from them (not recorded which). This chain uses TRBV7-2 with TRBJ2-5; a possible D gene is TRBD2 (7 bases). The CDR3 DNA is TGTGCCAGCAGCCCTCCCGGCGGGGGCGCCTTTAGCTGGTGGACCCAGTACTTC. It is translated as CASSPPGGGAFSWWTQYF.